This T cell receptor beta chain was documented in a study of cytomegalovirus exposure and HLA in healthy donors. Study-level results: Fewer N-insertions than the approximately 680-donor mean were reportedly shown by an Asian-associated ancestry cluster in a later analysis. Analyzed later, most CMV-associated TCR beta chains appeared HLA-restricted.

The V gene's germline CDR1 is SGHTS and CDR2 YDEGEE. CDR3 size: 16 residues. Losses at the gene ends were 4 bases for V and 7 bases for J; bases not matched to a gene: 10. Healthy bone marrow donors made up the donors. A multiplex PCR was run with 60 Vbeta primers and 13 Jbeta primers. Profiled with immunoSEQ multiplex PCR; TCRdb holds only in-frame clones, not every one. The data hold around 150,000 clones, with about 70% observed a single time. As to this clone: Its target is not known.

Material: PBMCs. This clonotype was obtained from a woman between 40 and 50 years old in good health and CMV-seropositive. The chain couples TRBV5-8 to TRBJ1-5; 11 bases are a match to TRBD1. The DNA of the CDR3 is TGTGCCAGCAGCAGGCCGGACAGGGGGCGCGGGCAGCCCCAGCATTTT. This sequence encodes CASSRPDRGRGQPQHF.